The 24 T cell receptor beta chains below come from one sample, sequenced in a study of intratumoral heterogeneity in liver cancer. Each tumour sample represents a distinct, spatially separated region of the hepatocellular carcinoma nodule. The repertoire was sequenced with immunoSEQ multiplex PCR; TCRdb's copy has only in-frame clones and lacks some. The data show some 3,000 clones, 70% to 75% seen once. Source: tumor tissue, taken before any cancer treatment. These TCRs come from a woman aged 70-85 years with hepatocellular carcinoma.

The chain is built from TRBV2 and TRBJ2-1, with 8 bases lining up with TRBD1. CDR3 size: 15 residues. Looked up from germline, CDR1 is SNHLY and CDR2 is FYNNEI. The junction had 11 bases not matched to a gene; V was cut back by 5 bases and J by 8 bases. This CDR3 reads CASSTRTGNPYEQFF. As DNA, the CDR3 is TGTGCCAGCAGTACCCGGACAGGGAATCCCTATGAGCAGTTCTTC.

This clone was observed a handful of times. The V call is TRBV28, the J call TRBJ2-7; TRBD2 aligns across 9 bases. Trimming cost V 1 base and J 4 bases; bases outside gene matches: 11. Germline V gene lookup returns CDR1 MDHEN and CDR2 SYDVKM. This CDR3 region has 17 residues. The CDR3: CASSLSGMSSGIYEQYF. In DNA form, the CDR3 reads TGTGCCAGCAGTTTATCGGGTATGTCTAGCGGGATATACGAGCAGTACTTC.

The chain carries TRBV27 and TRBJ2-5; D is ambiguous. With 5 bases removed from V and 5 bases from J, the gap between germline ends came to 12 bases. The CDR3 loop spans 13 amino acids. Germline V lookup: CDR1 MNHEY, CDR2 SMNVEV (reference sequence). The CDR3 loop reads CASSTSRFETQYF. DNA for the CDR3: TGTGCCAGCAGTACCTCCCGGTTTGAGACCCAGTACTTC.

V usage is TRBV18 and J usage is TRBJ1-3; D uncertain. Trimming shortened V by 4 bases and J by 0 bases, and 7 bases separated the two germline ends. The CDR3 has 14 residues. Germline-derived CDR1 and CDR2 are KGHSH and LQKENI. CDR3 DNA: TGTGCCAGCTCACAACATATCTCTGGAAACACCATATATTTT. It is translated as CASSQHISGNTIYF.

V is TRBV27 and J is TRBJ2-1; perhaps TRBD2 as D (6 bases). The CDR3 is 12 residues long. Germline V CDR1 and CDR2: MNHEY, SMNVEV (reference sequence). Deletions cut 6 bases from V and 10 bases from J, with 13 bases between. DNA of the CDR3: TGTGCCAGCAGGGGCGGGAACAGCGAGCAGTTCTTC. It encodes CASRGGNSEQFF.

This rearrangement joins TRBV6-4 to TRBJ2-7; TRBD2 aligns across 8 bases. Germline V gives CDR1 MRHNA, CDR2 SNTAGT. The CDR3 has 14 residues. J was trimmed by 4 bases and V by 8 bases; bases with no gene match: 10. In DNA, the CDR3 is TGTGCCAGCCTTGAGCGGGGGAAGGCTTACGAGCAGTACTTC. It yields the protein CASLERGKAYEQYF.

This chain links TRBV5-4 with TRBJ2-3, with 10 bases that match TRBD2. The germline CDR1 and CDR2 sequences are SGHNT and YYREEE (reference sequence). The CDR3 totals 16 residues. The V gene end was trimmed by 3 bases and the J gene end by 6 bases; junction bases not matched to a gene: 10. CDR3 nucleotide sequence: TGTGCCAGCAGCTCGGTAGCGGGAGGCCGGTGGGATACGCAGTATTTT. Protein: CASSSVAGGRWDTQYF.

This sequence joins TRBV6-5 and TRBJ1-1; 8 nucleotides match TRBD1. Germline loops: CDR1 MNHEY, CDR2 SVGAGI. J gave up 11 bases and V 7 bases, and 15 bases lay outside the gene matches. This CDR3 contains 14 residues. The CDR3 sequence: CASTSGQANQRAFF. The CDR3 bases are TGTGCCAGCACCTCGGGACAGGCGAACCAGAGGGCTTTCTTT.

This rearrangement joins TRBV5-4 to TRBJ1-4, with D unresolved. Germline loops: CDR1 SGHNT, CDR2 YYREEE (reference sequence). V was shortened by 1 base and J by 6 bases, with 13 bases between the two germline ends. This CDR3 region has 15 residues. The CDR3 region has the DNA TGTGCCAGCAGCTTGAGCCCAACTCAGGATGAAAAACTGTTTTTT. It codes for CASSLSPTQDEKLFF.

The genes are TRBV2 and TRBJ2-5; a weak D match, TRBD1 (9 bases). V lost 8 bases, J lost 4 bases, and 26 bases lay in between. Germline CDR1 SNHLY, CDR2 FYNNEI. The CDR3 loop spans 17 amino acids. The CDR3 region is CASVDRGFGSGRETQYF. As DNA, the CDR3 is TGTGCCAGCGTGGACAGGGGTTTTGGAAGCGGGAGAGAGACCCAGTACTTC.

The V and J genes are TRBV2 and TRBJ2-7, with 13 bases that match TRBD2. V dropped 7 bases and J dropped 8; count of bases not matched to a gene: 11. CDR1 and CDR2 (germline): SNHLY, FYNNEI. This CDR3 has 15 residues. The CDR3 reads CASTPGTSGNWKQYF. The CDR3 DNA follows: TGTGCCAGCACCCCCGGGACTAGCGGGAATTGGAAGCAGTACTTC.

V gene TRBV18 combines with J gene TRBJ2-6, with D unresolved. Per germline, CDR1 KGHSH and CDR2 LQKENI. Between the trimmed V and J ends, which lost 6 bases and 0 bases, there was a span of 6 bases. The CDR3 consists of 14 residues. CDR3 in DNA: TGTGCCAGCTCTTCGGACTCTGGGGCCAACGTCCTGACTTTC. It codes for CASSSDSGANVLTF.

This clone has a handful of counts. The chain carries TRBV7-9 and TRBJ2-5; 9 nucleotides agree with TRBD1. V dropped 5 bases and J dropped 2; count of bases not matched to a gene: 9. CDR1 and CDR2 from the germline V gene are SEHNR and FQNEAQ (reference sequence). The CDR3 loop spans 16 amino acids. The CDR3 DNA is TGTGCCAGCAGCGTACGGGACAGGGAGGCTCAAGAGACCCAGTACTTC. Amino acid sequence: CASSVRDREAQETQYF.

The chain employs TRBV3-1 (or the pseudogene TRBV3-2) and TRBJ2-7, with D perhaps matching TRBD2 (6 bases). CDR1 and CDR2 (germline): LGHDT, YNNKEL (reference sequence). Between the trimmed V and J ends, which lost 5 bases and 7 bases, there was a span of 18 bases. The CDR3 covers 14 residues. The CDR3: CASSDAGPWVEQYF. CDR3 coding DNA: TGTGCCAGCAGCGATGCGGGACCCTGGGTGGAGCAGTACTTC.

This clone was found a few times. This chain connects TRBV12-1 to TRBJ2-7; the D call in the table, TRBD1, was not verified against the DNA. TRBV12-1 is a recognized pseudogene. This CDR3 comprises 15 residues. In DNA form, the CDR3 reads TGTGCCAGCAGCGATGAGGGACAGGTAACCTACGAGCAGTACTTC. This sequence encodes CASSDEGQVTYEQYF.

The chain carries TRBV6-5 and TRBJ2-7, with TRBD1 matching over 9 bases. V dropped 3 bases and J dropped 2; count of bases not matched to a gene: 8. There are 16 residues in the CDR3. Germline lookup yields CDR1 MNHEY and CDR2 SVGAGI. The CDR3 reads CASSYSRTGVTYEQYF. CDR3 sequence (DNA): TGTGCCAGCAGTTATTCCCGGACAGGGGTAACCTACGAGCAGTACTTC.

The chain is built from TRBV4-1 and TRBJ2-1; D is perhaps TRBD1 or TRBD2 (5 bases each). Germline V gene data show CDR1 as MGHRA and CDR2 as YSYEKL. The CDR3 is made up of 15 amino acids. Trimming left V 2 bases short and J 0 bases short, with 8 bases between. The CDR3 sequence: CASSQPGSSYNEQFF. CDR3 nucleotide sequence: TGCGCCAGCAGCCAACCAGGGAGCTCCTACAATGAGCAGTTCTTC.

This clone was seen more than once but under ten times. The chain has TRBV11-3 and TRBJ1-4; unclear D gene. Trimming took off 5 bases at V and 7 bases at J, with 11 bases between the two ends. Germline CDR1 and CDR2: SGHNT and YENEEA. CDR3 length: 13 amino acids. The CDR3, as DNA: TGTGCCAGCAGCCTAGGACCGCGTGAAAAACTGTTTTTT. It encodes CASSLGPREKLFF.

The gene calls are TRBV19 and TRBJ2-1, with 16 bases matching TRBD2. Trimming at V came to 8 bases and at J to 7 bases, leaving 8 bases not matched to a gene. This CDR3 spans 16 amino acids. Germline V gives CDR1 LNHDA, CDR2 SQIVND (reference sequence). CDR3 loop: CASRGTSGRAINEQFF. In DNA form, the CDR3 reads TGTGCCAGTCGAGGGACTAGCGGGAGGGCGATAAATGAGCAGTTCTTC.

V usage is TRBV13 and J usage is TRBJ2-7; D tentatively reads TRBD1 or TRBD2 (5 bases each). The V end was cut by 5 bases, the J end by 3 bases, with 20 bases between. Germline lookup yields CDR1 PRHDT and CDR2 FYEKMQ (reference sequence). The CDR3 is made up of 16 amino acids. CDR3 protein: CASSRDTGTADYEQYF. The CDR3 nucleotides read TGTGCCAGCAGCCGAGATACCGGGACCGCGGACTACGAGCAGTACTTC.

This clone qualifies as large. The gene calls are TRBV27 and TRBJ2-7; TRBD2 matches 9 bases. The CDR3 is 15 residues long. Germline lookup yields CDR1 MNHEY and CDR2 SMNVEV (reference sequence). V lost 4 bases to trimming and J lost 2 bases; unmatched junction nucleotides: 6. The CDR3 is CASSSPTSGTYEQYF. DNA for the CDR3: TGTGCCAGCAGTTCTCCGACTAGCGGTACCTACGAGCAGTACTTC.

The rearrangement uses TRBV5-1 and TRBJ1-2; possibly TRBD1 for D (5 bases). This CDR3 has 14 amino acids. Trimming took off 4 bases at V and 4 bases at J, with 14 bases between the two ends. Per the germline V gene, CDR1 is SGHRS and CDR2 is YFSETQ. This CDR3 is CASSLKYRGYGYTF. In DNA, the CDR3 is TGCGCCAGCAGCCTCAAATATAGGGGCTATGGCTACACCTTC.

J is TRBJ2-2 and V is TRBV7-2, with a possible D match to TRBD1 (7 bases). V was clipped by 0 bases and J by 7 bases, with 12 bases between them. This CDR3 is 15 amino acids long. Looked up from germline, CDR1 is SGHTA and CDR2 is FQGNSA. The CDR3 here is CASSLAQGGVGELFF. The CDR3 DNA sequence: TGTGCCAGCAGCTTAGCTCAGGGGGGAGTCGGGGAGCTGTTTTTT.

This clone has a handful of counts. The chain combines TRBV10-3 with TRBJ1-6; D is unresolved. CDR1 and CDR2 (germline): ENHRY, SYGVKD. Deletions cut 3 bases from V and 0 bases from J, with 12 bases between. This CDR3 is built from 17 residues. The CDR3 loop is CAISDPSTGSYNSPLHF. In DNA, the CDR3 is TGTGCCATCAGTGATCCATCCACGGGCTCCTATAATTCACCCCTCCACTTT.